These T cell receptor beta chains were read from a single sample in a study of T cells in Graves' hyperthyroidism and ophthalmopathy. TCRdb reanalysed the multiplex PCR reads using MiXCR and keeps one entry per CDR3 protein. Here the sample spans 350,000 or so distinct CDR3 sequences, 15% to 20% being singletons. The material sequenced was blood. Receptors were obtained from a woman between 35 and 50 years old with Graves' ophthalmopathy. Each CDR3 is given with its conserved first and last residue. Fields, in order: clone size, D gene, V gene, J gene, CDR3 length, CDR3 protein, CDR3 DNA. The D gene is left open where the match is weak. Clone size is not always given. Where it is, it says once, few, many or a class for expanded clones.

clone size: few; D gene: TRBD2; V gene: TRBV19; J gene: TRBJ2-1; CDR3 length: 16; CDR3 protein: CASSILTSGIYNEQFF; CDR3 DNA: TGTGCCAGTAGTATCCTGACTAGCGGGATTTACAATGAGCAGTTCTTC
clone size: many; D gene: TRBD1; V gene: TRBV11-2; J gene: TRBJ1-2; CDR3 length: 14; CDR3 protein: CASSSGGARYGYTF; CDR3 DNA: TGTGCCAGCAGCTCAGGGGGCGCCCGGTATGGCTACACCTTC
clone size: many; D gene: TRBD1; V gene: TRBV14; J gene: TRBJ2-7; CDR3 length: 15; CDR3 protein: CASSYAGQGHYEQYF; CDR3 DNA: TGTGCCAGCAGCTACGCGGGACAGGGACACTACGAGCAGTACTTC
clone size: many; D gene: .; V gene: TRBV27; J gene: TRBJ1-5; CDR3 length: 13; CDR3 protein: CASSLRVGLELHF; CDR3 DNA: TGTGCCAGCAGTTTGCGGGTGGGGCTTGAGCTCCATTTT
clone size: .; D gene: .; V gene: TRBV20-1; J gene: TRBJ2-5; CDR3 length: 13; CDR3 protein: CSASARRQETQYF; CDR3 DNA: TGCAGTGCTAGCGCGAGGAGACAAGAGACCCAGTACTTC
clone size: many; D gene: .; V gene: TRBV19; J gene: TRBJ1-1; CDR3 length: 15; CDR3 protein: CASSIPAGASTEAFF; CDR3 DNA: TGTGCCAGTAGTATCCCGGCAGGGGCCTCCACTGAAGCTTTCTTT
clone size: many; D gene: .; V gene: TRBV12-3/TRBV12-4; J gene: TRBJ1-2; CDR3 length: 14; CDR3 protein: CASSLARQGDGYTF; CDR3 DNA: TGTGCCAGCAGTTTAGCGCGGCAGGGCGATGGCTACACCTTC
clone size: .; D gene: .; V gene: TRBV2; J gene: TRBJ2-2; CDR3 length: 17; CDR3 protein: CASSVKGGPHYTGELFF; CDR3 DNA: TGTGCCAGCAGTGTAAAGGGAGGCCCCCACTACACCGGGGAGCTGTTTTTT
clone size: few; D gene: .; V gene: TRBV11-2; J gene: TRBJ1-1; CDR3 length: 15; CDR3 protein: CASSSILGVNTEAFF; CDR3 DNA: TGTGCCAGCAGCTCGATCCTGGGGGTGAACACTGAAGCTTTCTTT
clone size: .; D gene: TRBD1; V gene: TRBV7-2; J gene: TRBJ1-6; CDR3 length: 14; CDR3 protein: CASSFQGAYSPLHF; CDR3 DNA: TGTGCCAGCAGCTTTCAGGGGGCCTATTCACCCCTCCACTTT
clone size: .; D gene: .; V gene: TRBV28; J gene: TRBJ2-6; CDR3 length: 15; CDR3 protein: CASKEGPSGANVLTF; CDR3 DNA: TGTGCCAGCAAGGAGGGCCCCTCTGGGGCCAACGTCCTGACTTTC
clone size: many; D gene: .; V gene: TRBV7-2; J gene: TRBJ2-5; CDR3 length: 15; CDR3 protein: CASSFFPGLRETQYF; CDR3 DNA: TGTGCCAGCAGCTTCTTCCCAGGGTTAAGGGAAACCCAGTACTTC
clone size: .; D gene: .; V gene: TRBV6-1; J gene: TRBJ1-2; CDR3 length: 13; CDR3 protein: CASSDHINYGYTF; CDR3 DNA: TGTGCCAGCAGTGATCACATTAACTATGGCTACACCTTC